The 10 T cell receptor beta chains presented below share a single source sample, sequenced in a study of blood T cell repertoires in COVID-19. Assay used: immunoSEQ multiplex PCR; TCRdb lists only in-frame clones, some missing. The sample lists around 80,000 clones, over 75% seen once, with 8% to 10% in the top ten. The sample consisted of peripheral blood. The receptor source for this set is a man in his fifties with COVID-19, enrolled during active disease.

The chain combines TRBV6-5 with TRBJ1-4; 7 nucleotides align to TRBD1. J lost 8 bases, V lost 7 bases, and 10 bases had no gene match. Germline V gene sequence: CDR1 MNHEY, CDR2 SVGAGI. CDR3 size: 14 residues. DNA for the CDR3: TGTGCCAGCAAAACAGGGGCAGTGGGAGAAAAACTGTTTTTT. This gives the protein CASKTGAVGEKLFF.

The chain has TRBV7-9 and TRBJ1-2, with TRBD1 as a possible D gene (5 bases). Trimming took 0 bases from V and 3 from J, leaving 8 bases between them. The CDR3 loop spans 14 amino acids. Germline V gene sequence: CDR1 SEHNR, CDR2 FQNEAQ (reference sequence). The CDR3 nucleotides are TGTGCCAGCAGCTTAGCCGCAGGGCACTATGGCTACACCTTC. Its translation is CASSLAAGHYGYTF. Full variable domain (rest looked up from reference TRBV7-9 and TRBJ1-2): DTGVSQNPRHKITKRGQNVTFRCDPISEHNRLYWYRQTLGQGPEFLTYFQNEAQLEKSRLLSDRFSAERPKGSFSTLEIQRTEQGDSAMYLCASSLAAGHYGYTFGSGTRLTVV.

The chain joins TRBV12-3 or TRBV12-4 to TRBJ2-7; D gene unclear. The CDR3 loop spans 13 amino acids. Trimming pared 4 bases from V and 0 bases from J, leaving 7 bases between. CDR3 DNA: TGTGCCAGCAGTTCCACTATCTCCTACGAGCAGTACTTC. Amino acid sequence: CASSSTISYEQYF.

For the CDR3, the DNA is TGTGCCAGCTCACCACCGCGACAGGGGGCTTATAATGAGCAGTTCTTC. This sequence encodes CASSPPRQGAYNEQFF. The J gene is TRBJ2-1, the V gene TRBV18, with 10 bases that match TRBD1. Germline trimming cut 0 bases from V and 7 bases from J; bases unmatched to any gene: 6. Germline CDR1 KGHSH, CDR2 LQKENI. The CDR3 consists of 16 residues.

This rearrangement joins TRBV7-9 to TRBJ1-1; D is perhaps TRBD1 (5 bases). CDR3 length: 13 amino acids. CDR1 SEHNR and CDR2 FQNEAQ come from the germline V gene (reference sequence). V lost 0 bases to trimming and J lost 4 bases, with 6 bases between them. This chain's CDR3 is CASSLAGPTEAFF. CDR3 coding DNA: TGTGCCAGCAGCTTAGCGGGGCCCACTGAAGCTTTCTTT.

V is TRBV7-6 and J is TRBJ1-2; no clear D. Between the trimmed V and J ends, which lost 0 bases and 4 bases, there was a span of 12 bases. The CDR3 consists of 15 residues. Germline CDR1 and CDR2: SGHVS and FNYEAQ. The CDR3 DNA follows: TGTGCCAGCAGCTTAGCAGACCCTTCGGGCTATGGCTACACCTTC. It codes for CASSLADPSGYGYTF.

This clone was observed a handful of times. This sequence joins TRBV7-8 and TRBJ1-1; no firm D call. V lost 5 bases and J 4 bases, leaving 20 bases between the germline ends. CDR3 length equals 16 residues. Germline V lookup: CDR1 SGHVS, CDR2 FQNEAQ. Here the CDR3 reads CASSPSRAGRGTEAFF. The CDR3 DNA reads TGTGCCAGCAGCCCGAGCCGGGCGGGTAGAGGCACTGAAGCTTTCTTT.

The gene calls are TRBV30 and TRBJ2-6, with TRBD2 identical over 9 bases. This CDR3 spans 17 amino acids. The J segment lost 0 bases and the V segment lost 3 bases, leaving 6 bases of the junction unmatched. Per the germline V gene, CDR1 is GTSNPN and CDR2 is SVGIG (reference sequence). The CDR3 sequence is CAWSRGRALSGANVLTF. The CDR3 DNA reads TGTGCCTGGAGCCGCGGGAGGGCCCTCTCTGGGGCCAACGTCCTGACTTTC.

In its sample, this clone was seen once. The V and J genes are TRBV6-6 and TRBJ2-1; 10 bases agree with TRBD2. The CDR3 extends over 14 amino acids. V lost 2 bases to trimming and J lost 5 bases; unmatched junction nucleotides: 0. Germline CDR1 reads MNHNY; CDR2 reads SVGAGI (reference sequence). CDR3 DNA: TGTGCCAGCAGTTACGGGACTAGCGACAATGAGCAGTTCTTC. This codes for CASSYGTSDNEQFF.

The CDR3 nucleotides are TGTGCCAGCCGTCTGGGACAGGGGGGATACGAGCAGTACTTC. This codes for CASRLGQGGYEQYF. J is TRBJ2-7 and V is TRBV2, with 11 nucleotides matching TRBD1. Trimming removed 8 bases from V and 4 bases from J; junction bases left unmatched: 7. CDR1 and CDR2 from the germline V gene are SNHLY and FYNNEI. The CDR3 covers 14 residues.